Sequencing of this T cell receptor beta chain was carried out in a study of T cells in Graves' hyperthyroidism and ophthalmopathy. Study conclusions and caveats: The model's output predicted ophthalmopathy at a median of 6.5 months prior to onset.

The trim removed 7 bases at V and 3 bases at J, leaving 7 bases unmatched. This CDR3 region has 14 residues. This clonotype was observed a handful of times. What it binds is unknown. Each ophthalmopathy patient scored at least 3 on the Clinical Activity Score and at least 4 on NOSPECS grade, with duration under 3 months. Patients were excluded for uncontrolled infection, other autoimmune disease, pregnancy or lactation. For the diagnoses, clinical symptoms, serum thyroxine and TRAb, thyroid ultrasound and orbital computed tomography were used. Amplified regions were TCR beta CDR3 sequences from RNA transcripts. First-round RT-PCR of the TCR CDR3 relied on the HTBI primer set. TCRdb independently ran MiXCR on the multiplex PCR reads; one entry per CDR3 protein. The sample yields about 640,000 distinct CDR3 sequences, roughly 14% seen once.

The chain has TRBV12-3 or TRBV12-4 and TRBJ1-1, with 8 bases fitting TRBD1. The sample consisted of blood. The receptor's source is a woman aged 50 to 65 with Graves' ophthalmopathy. The CDR3 DNA follows: TGTGCCAGCACCAGGACAGGGTTGTACACTGAAGCTTTCTTT. It translates to CASTRTGLYTEAFF.